This T cell receptor (beta chain) was identified in a study of shared clonotypes between healthy human individuals. Original handling: Filtering differed for immunoSEQ, which gave only junction sequences without quality scores. Assay used: immunoSEQ multiplex PCR; TCRdb lists only in-frame clones, some missing. That table supplies the V and J calls and clone size; D and trimming were determined from the DNA. The data contain under 2,500,000 clones, under 97% of them singletons. Trimming cost V 1 base and J 15 bases, with 16 bases left between them. The CDR3 is made up of 13 amino acids. The germline V gene has CDR1 LGHNA and CDR2 YNFKEQ.

This receptor was identified in a man aged 18 to 30 in good health. The chain is built from TRBV4-2 and TRBJ2-1; a weak D match, TRBD2 (5 bases). Sequencing was performed on naive CD4+ T cells sorted from blood. Subset noted: CD45RA+ positively selected. The CDR3 DNA reads TGTGCCAGCAGCCAAGGATTGGATAGCGCAAGGTTCTTC. Translation: CASSQGLDSARFF.